Below are 32 T cell receptor beta chains sequenced from a single sample in a study of beta chain features in type 1 diabetes. The authors reverse transcribed all of the isolated RNA, so sequencing captured expressed TCRB transcripts. Profiled with immunoSEQ multiplex PCR; TCRdb holds only in-frame clones, not every one. Of approximately 160,000 clones listed, 7.5% to 10% are singletons. Sequences were obtained from central memory CD4+ T cells from blood. The receptors were gathered from a woman between 18 and 29 years old in good health.

The rearrangement links TRBV2 to TRBJ2-5; D is possibly TRBD2 (5 bases). The CDR3 sequence is 15 residues long. The V and J ends lost 4 bases and 6 bases respectively, with 18 bases between them. The germline gives CDR1 SNHLY, CDR2 FYNNEI. Here the CDR3 reads CASSGRSGEGKTQYF. The CDR3 coding sequence is TGTGCCAGCAGTGGTCGAAGCGGAGAGGGAAAGACCCAGTACTTC. The variable domain in full, completed from reference TRBV2 and TRBJ2-5, reads EPEVTQTPSHQVTQMGQEVILRCVPISNHLYFYWYRQILGQKVEFLVSFYNNEISEKSEIFDDQFSVERPDGSNFTLKIRSTKLEDSAMYFCASSGRSGEGKTQYFGPGTRLLVL.

This rearrangement joins TRBV6-6 to TRBJ2-7; TRBD2 agrees at 10 bases. The CDR3 contains 16 residues. With V trimmed by 0 bases and J by 7 bases, 9 bases remained unmatched. Looked up from germline, CDR1 is MNHNY and CDR2 is SVGAGI (reference sequence). The CDR3 loop reads CASSYSRPAGGGEQYF. CDR3 nucleotide sequence: TGTGCCAGCAGTTACTCCCGACCAGCGGGAGGGGGGGAGCAGTACTTC.

J is TRBJ1-2 and V is TRBV4-2, with TRBD1 as a possible D gene (6 bases). V was clipped by 8 bases and J by 8 bases, with 15 bases between them. CDR1 is LGHNA and CDR2 is YNFKEQ in the germline V gene. The CDR3 contains 12 residues. The CDR3 region has the DNA TGTGCCAGCGCAGGGGTGACGCAGGGCTACACCTTC. Amino acid sequence: CASAGVTQGYTF.

The chain employs TRBV2 and TRBJ1-2; TRBD1 agrees at 12 bases. The CDR3 length is 13 residues. In germline, CDR1 is SNHLY, CDR2 FYNNEI. The V gene end was trimmed by 7 bases and the J gene end by 12 bases; junction bases not matched to a gene: 9. DNA for the CDR3: TGTGCCAGCACCGTCCGGGACAGGGGGCTCAACACCTTC. Residues: CASTVRDRGLNTF. Drawing the rest from reference TRBV2 and TRBJ1-2, the complete variable domain is EPEVTQTPSHQVTQMGQEVILRCVPISNHLYFYWYRQILGQKVEFLVSFYNNEISEKSEIFDDQFSVERPDGSNFTLKIRSTKLEDSAMYFCASTVRDRGLNTFGSGTRLTVV.

The J gene is TRBJ2-5, the V gene TRBV7-2; the D is unclear. Trimming took 1 base from V and 3 from J, leaving 9 bases between them. This CDR3 has 14 amino acids. Germline CDR1 SGHTA, CDR2 FQGNSA. The CDR3 region has the DNA TGTGCCAGCAGCTTAGAGGTCGCGGAAGAGACCCAGTACTTC. As protein: CASSLEVAEETQYF.

This clone showed up just a few times. The rearrangement uses TRBV7-3 and TRBJ1-1; D is unresolved. Germline V gene lookup returns CDR1 SGHTA and CDR2 FQGTGA. Trimming stripped 1 base from V and 4 bases from J, with 13 bases between. This CDR3 region has 15 residues. CDR3 nucleotide sequence: TGTGCCAGCAGCTTAAACGCTCAGTCGTCCACTGAAGCTTTCTTT. It yields the protein CASSLNAQSSTEAFF.

This clone showed up just a few times. This chain joins TRBV10-3 and TRBJ1-1; weak D call: TRBD1 (5 bases). This CDR3 comprises 14 residues. Per the germline V gene, CDR1 is ENHRY and CDR2 is SYGVKD. V lost 5 bases and J 0 bases, leaving 10 bases between the germline ends. The CDR3, as DNA: TGTGCCATCAGTCCAGACAGTCTGAACACTGAAGCTTTCTTT. Translation gives CAISPDSLNTEAFF.

The CDR3 sequence: CASRLSGTGYTDTQYF. CDR3 DNA sequence: TGTGCCAGCAGACTTAGCGGGACGGGCTACACAGATACGCAGTATTTT. V and J are TRBV13 and TRBJ2-3, with TRBD2 matching over 8 bases. J was trimmed by 2 bases and V by 6 bases; bases with no gene match: 10. This CDR3 contains 16 residues. Per germline, CDR1 PRHDT and CDR2 FYEKMQ (reference sequence). The complete variable domain, with remaining parts taken from reference TRBV13 and TRBJ2-3, reads AAGVIQSPRHLIKEKRETATLKCYPIPRHDTVYWYQQGPGQDPQFLISFYEKMQSDKGSIPDRFSAQQFSDYHSELNMSSLELGDSALYFCASRLSGTGYTDTQYFGPGTRLTVL.

The chain carries TRBV4-1 and TRBJ2-1, with 8 bases matching TRBD2. The CDR3 consists of 16 residues. Germline CDR1 and CDR2: MGHRA and YSYEKL. The trim removed 3 bases at V and 4 bases at J, leaving 8 bases unmatched. The CDR3 region is CASSQLTSGGYNEQFF. The CDR3 nucleotides are TGCGCCAGCAGCCAGCTTACTAGCGGAGGTTACAATGAGCAGTTCTTC.

The chain has TRBV9 and TRBJ2-1; 13 positions match TRBD2. This CDR3 is built from 18 residues. Germline V gene data show CDR1 as SGDLS and CDR2 as YYNGEE. V was clipped by 3 bases and J by 4 bases; unmatched bases: 10. This chain's CDR3 is CASSGDLGLAGDYNEQFF. The CDR3 DNA is TGTGCCAGCAGCGGGGATTTAGGACTAGCGGGGGATTACAATGAGCAGTTCTTC.

V gene TRBV30 combines with J gene TRBJ1-1, with D perhaps matching TRBD1 (6 bases). This CDR3 is built from 15 residues. From germline, CDR1 is GTSNPN and CDR2 SVGIG (reference sequence). With 3 bases removed from V and 0 bases from J, the gap between germline ends came to 14 bases. Written as DNA, the CDR3 is TGTGCCTGGAGGCTGGGACATCTAATGAACACTGAAGCTTTCTTT. As protein: CAWRLGHLMNTEAFF. Using reference TRBV30 and TRBJ1-1 for the parts outside the CDR3, the full variable domain is SQTIHQWPATLVQPVGSPLSLECTVEGTSNPNLYWYRQAAGRGLQLLFYSVGIGQISSEVPQNLSASRPQDRQFILSSKKLLLSDSGFYLCAWRLGHLMNTEAFFGQGTRLTVV.

This clone was counted only a few times. The genes are TRBV7-2 and TRBJ2-1; D possibly corresponds to TRBD2 (6 bases). Germline CDR1 SGHTA, CDR2 FQGNSA. V lost 8 bases and J 7 bases, leaving 15 bases between the germline ends. CDR3 length: 13 residues. The CDR3 coding sequence is TGTGCCAGCGCCTGGGACTTCCGGAATGAGCAGTTCTTC. It translates to CASAWDFRNEQFF.

This clone came up a few times. The chain links TRBV11-2 to TRBJ2-5; TRBD1 aligns across 7 bases. After removal of 6 bases from V and 4 bases from J, the junction contained 2 bases not matched to a gene. This CDR3 comprises 12 residues. Germline assignment: CDR1 SGHAT and CDR2 FQNNGV. Here the CDR3 reads CASSRQGETQYF. In DNA, the CDR3 is TGTGCCAGCAGTAGACAGGGAGAGACCCAGTACTTC.

The gene calls are TRBV6-6 and TRBJ1-6; TRBD1 matches 8 bases. Per the germline V gene, CDR1 is MNHNY and CDR2 is SVGAGI (reference sequence). This CDR3 spans 12 amino acids. Trimming at V came to 10 bases and at J to 8 bases, leaving 4 bases not matched to a gene. The DNA of the CDR3 is TGTGCCACTATGACAGGGGATTCACCCCTCCACTTT. This sequence encodes CATMTGDSPLHF.

This clone turned up a few times. Its ends do not fully match the called genes, so a read error is possible. V usage is TRBV5-4 and J usage is TRBJ2-7; possible D gene TRBD1, 6 bases. Per germline, CDR1 SGHNT and CDR2 YYREEE (reference sequence). This CDR3 is built from 14 residues. Written as DNA, the CDR3 is TGCGCCAGCAGCCAAGCACAGGGTACCTACGAGCAGTACTTC. It specifies CASSQAQGTYEQYF. Together with reference TRBV5-4 and TRBJ2-7, the CDR3 gives the full variable domain: ETGVTQSPTHLIKTRGQQVTLRCSSQSGHNTVSWYQQALGQGPQFIFQYYREEENGRGNFPPRFSGLQFPNYSSELNVNALELDDSALYLCASSQAQGTYEQYFGPGTRLTVT.

In DNA form, the CDR3 reads TGTGCCAGCAGCTTACGACTAGCGGGAGACGTGTATACGCAGTATTTT. Protein sequence: CASSLRLAGDVYTQYF. The gene calls are TRBV5-4 and TRBJ2-3; 12 nucleotides line up with TRBD2. Germline V gene data show CDR1 as SGHNT and CDR2 as YYREEE (reference sequence). The V and J ends lost 2 bases and 7 bases, in that order; junction bases with no gene match: 8. CDR3 length equals 16 residues.

The chain employs TRBV6-1 and TRBJ2-1, with 7 positions matching TRBD2. Germline CDR1 MNHNS, CDR2 SASEGT. The V and J ends lost 6 bases and 6 bases, in that order; junction bases with no gene match: 2. CDR3 length: 12 amino acids. The DNA for the CDR3 is TGTGCCAGCAGGGGCGGGGGCAATGAGCAGTTCTTC. This sequence encodes CASRGGGNEQFF.

The rearrangement joins TRBV7-3 to TRBJ2-7, with 7 bases fitting TRBD2. The CDR3 spans 16 residues. The germline CDR1 and CDR2 sequences are SGHTA and FQGTGA. The V gene end was trimmed by 4 bases and the J gene end by 1 base; junction bases not matched to a gene: 10. The CDR3 DNA follows: TGTGCCAGCAGCTGCCCAGGAGCGGGACTGTCCTACGAGCAGTACTTC. Translating gives CASSCPGAGLSYEQYF.

This clone turned up a few times. This chain links TRBV29-1 with TRBJ2-5, with 13 bases aligning to TRBD2. V lost 6 bases to trimming and J lost 5 bases; unmatched junction nucleotides: 6. Germline CDR1 SQVTM, CDR2 ANQGSEA. This CDR3 spans 14 amino acids. CDR3 region: CSVGTSGDYETQYF. Written as DNA, the CDR3 is TGCAGCGTAGGGACTAGCGGGGACTATGAGACCCAGTACTTC.

The chain employs TRBV7-8 and TRBJ1-3; D unclear. Looked up from germline, CDR1 is SGHVS and CDR2 is FQNEAQ. The ends were cut back, 1 base at V and 2 bases at J, with 9 bases in the middle. This CDR3 is built from 15 residues. The CDR3 loop is CASSLVAGTGNTIYF. In nucleotides, the CDR3 is TGTGCCAGCAGCTTAGTGGCTGGTACTGGAAACACCATATATTTT. The entire variable domain, with the rest obtained from reference TRBV7-8 and TRBJ1-3, is as follows: GAGVSQSPRYKVAKRGQDVALRCDPISGHVSLFWYQQALGQGPEFLTYFQNEAQLDKSGLPSDRFFAERPEGSVSTLKIQRTQQEDSAVYLCASSLVAGTGNTIYFGEGSWLTVV.

The chain employs TRBV27 and TRBJ1-2; D is perhaps TRBD1 (5 bases). The CDR3 spans 12 residues. Trimming took 5 bases from V and 8 from J, leaving 12 bases between them. Germline CDR1 and CDR2: MNHEY and SMNVEV (reference sequence). DNA of the CDR3: TGTGCCAGCAGTGGAGGGACGGGCGGCTACACCTTC. Its protein product is CASSGGTGGYTF.

V usage is TRBV2 and J usage is TRBJ1-3, with a weak D call TRBD1 (5 bases). The CDR3 runs to 14 residues. Germline V gives CDR1 SNHLY, CDR2 FYNNEI. V lost 8 bases and J 0 bases, leaving 11 bases between the germline ends. CDR3 DNA: TGTGCCAGCTTAACAGGTCACTCTGGAAACACCATATATTTT. Translated: CASLTGHSGNTIYF.

V and J are TRBV29-1 and TRBJ2-3, with 9 positions matching TRBD1. With 6 bases clipped from V and 5 bases from J, the junction kept 6 bases outside the gene matches. Germline CDR1 reads SQVTM; CDR2 reads ANQGSEA. The CDR3 is 13 residues long. CDR3 in amino acids: CSVEETGGDTQYF. The CDR3 region has the DNA TGCAGCGTAGAGGAGACAGGGGGAGATACGCAGTATTTT.

A few counts support this clone. This chain uses TRBV5-4 with TRBJ2-1; D possibly corresponds to TRBD2 (5 bases). V dropped 5 bases and J dropped 7 bases, with 13 bases sitting between them. The length of the CDR3 is 13 residues. Germline lookup yields CDR1 SGHNT and CDR2 YYREEE (reference sequence). This chain's CDR3 is CASRADLLNEQFF. The CDR3 region has the DNA TGTGCCAGCAGAGCGGACTTACTAAATGAGCAGTTCTTC.

The chain is built from TRBV5-1 and TRBJ1-6; 8 positions match TRBD1. After removal of 4 bases from V and 13 bases from J, the junction contained 13 bases not matched to a gene. The CDR3 sequence is 15 residues long. The V gene's germline CDR1 is SGHRS and CDR2 YFSETQ. CDR3 region: CASSQTSDRESPLHF. The CDR3 DNA sequence: TGCGCCAGCAGCCAGACCTCGGACAGGGAATCCCCCCTCCACTTT.

The chain is built from TRBV7-3 and TRBJ2-3; 11 nucleotides agree with TRBD2. Germline V gene data show CDR1 as SGHTA and CDR2 as FQGTGA. CDR3 length equals 16 residues. The V gene end was trimmed by 6 bases and the J gene end by 7 bases; junction bases not matched to a gene: 12. CDR3 loop: CASSLISGGAVNTQYF. In DNA, the CDR3 is TGTGCCAGCAGTCTCATTAGCGGGGGGGCCGTAAATACGCAGTATTTT.

This clone was counted only a few times. This chain connects TRBV5-1 to TRBJ2-4; the match to TRBD1 covers 8 bases. This CDR3 contains 16 residues. Losses at the gene ends were 2 bases for V and 6 bases for J; bases not matched to a gene: 10. In germline, CDR1 is SGHRS, CDR2 YFSETQ. The CDR3 here is CASSLKGQGVINIQYF. The DNA for the CDR3 is TGCGCCAGCAGCTTAAAAGGACAGGGCGTAATAAACATTCAGTACTTC.

This clone was picked up many times. The V call is TRBV21-1, the J call TRBJ2-7; the DNA was not used to check the table's D call, TRBD1. TRBV21-1 is a pseudogene segment. This CDR3 comprises 16 residues. The CDR3 DNA is TGTGCCAGCAGCAGGCCCCGGTGGGACAGGGACTACGAGCAGTACTTC. Translation: CASSRPRWDRDYEQYF.

This chain links TRBV7-3 with TRBJ1-2; no clear D. V lost 1 base and J 4 bases, leaving 10 bases between the germline ends. Per germline, CDR1 SGHTA and CDR2 FQGTGA. The CDR3 loop spans 14 amino acids. The CDR3 region is CASSLSDCSYGYTF. CDR3 nucleotides: TGTGCCAGCAGCTTAAGTGACTGCTCCTATGGCTACACCTTC.

J is TRBJ2-7 and V is TRBV7-8, with D tentatively TRBD2 (6 bases). CDR3 length equals 15 residues. Germline V gives CDR1 SGHVS, CDR2 FQNEAQ. The V gene lost 0 bases and the J gene lost 4 bases, with 13 bases spanning the gap. CDR3 residues: CASSLAPAGSYEQYF. The DNA for the CDR3 is TGTGCCAGCAGCTTAGCCCCAGCGGGCTCTTACGAGCAGTACTTC.

V gene TRBV5-1 combines with J gene TRBJ2-1; maybe TRBD2 (6 bases). The CDR3 has 15 amino acids. The germline V gene encodes CDR1 SGHRS and CDR2 YFSETQ. With 4 bases removed from V and 7 bases from J, the gap between germline ends came to 18 bases. CDR3: CASSLRLGVRNEQFF. As DNA, the CDR3 is TGCGCCAGCAGCCTACGACTAGGCGTTAGGAATGAGCAGTTCTTC.

This chain links TRBV23-1 with TRBJ1-5, with D uncertain. TRBV23-1 is assigned to the ORF class and has an uncertain function. V lost 6 bases to trimming and J lost 11 bases, with 14 bases between them. The CDR3 consists of 12 residues. CDR3 DNA: TGCGCCAGCAGGGAGGGAAACTCGACCCAGCATTTT. This gives the protein CASREGNSTQHF.